The following is a TCR beta chain sequence with its context. Its antigen remains unidentified. The method was immunoSEQ multiplex PCR; TCRdb's version includes in-frame clones alone and lacks a portion of them. The profile shows approximately 85,000 clones, around 90% of them singletons. The CDR3 spans 13 residues. V lost 8 bases and J 8 bases, leaving 15 bases between the germline ends. CDR1 LNHNV and CDR2 YYDKDF come from the germline V gene (reference sequence). These data come from a study of graft-versus-host responses after intestinal transplantation. The wider study: After anti-thymocyte globulin induction, recipients took tacrolimus and steroids for roughly three years. Overall study findings and caveats: Early after transplant, HvG declines were associated with peak levels of circulating GvH clones.

This specimen consisted of unstimulated CD8+ T cells sorted from spleen or lymph node cells, obtained before transplant. The receptor was derived from a human donor who was the organ donor for an intestinal transplant. The chain uses TRBV15 and TRBJ1-4; D not resolved. The CDR3 nucleotides read TGTGCCACCGAGGGCGGGGATCAGGAAAAACTGTTTTTT. As protein: CATEGGDQEKLFF.